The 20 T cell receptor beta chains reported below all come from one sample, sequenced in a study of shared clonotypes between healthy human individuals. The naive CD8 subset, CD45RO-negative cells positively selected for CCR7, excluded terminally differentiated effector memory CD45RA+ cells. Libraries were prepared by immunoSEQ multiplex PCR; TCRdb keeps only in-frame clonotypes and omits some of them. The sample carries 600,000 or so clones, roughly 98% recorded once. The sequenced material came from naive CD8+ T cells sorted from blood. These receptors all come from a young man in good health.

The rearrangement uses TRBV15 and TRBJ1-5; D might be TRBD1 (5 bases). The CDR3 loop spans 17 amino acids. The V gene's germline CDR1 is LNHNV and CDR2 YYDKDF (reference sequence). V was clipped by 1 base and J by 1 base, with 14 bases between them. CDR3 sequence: CATSRGFEGPSNQPQHF. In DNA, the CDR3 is TGTGCCACCAGCAGAGGCTTCGAGGGGCCAAGCAATCAGCCCCAGCATTTT.

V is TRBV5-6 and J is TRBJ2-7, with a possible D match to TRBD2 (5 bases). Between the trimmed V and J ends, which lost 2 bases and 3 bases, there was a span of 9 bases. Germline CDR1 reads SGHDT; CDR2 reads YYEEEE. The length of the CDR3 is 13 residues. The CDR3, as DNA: TGTGCCAGCAGCTTAAACGGGAACTACGAGCAGTACTTC. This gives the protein CASSLNGNYEQYF.

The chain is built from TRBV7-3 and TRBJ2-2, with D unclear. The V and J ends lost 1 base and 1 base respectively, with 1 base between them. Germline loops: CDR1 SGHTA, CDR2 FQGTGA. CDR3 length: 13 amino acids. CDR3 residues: CASSLMNTGELFF. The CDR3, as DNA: TGTGCCAGCAGCTTAATGAACACCGGGGAGCTGTTTTTT.

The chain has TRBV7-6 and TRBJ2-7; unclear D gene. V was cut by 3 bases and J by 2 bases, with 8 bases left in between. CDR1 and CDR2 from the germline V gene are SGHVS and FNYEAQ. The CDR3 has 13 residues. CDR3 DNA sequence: TGTGCCAGCAGCTTGGGCATCCCCTACGAGCAGTACTTC. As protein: CASSLGIPYEQYF.

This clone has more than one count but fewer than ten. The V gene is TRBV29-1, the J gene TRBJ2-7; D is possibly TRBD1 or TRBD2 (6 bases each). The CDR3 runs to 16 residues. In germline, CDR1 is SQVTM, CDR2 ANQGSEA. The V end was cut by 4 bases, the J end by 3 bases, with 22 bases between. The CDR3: CSVAGQTSTSRYEQYF. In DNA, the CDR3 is TGCAGCGTTGCGGGACAAACCTCTACTAGCCGCTACGAGCAGTACTTC.

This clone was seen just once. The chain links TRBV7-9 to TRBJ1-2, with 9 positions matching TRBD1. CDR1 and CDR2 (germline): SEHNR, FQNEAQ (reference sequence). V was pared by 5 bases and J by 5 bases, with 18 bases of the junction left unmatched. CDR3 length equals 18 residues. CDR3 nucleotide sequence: TGTGCCAGCAGCGCCTGGCCCGGCCGGGACAGGGTCGGGTATGGCTACACCTTC. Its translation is CASSAWPGRDRVGYGYTF.

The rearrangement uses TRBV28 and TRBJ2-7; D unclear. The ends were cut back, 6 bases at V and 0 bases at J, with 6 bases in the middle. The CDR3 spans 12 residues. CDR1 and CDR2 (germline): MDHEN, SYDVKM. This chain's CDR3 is CASRSLSYEQYF. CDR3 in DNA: TGTGCCAGCAGGAGTCTCTCCTACGAGCAGTACTTC.

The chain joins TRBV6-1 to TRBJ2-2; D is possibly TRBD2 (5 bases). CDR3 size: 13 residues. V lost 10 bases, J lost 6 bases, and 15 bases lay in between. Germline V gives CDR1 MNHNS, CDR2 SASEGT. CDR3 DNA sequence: TGTGCCATTCCCCTTATCGGGGCCGGGGAGCTGTTTTTT. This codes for CAIPLIGAGELFF.

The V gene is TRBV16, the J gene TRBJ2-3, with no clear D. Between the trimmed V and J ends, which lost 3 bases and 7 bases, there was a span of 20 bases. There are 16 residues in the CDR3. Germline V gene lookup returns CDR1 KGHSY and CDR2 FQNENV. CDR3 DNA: TGTGCCAGCAGCCACCCCCACGACTCCCTTACGAATACGCAGTATTTT. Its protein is CASSHPHDSLTNTQYF.

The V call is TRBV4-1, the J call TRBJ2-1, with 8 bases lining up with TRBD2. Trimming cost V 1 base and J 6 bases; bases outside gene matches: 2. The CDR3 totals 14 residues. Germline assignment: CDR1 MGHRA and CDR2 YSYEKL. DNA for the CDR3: TGCGCCAGCAGCCAAGCCGGGACTAGCAATGAGCAGTTCTTC. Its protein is CASSQAGTSNEQFF.

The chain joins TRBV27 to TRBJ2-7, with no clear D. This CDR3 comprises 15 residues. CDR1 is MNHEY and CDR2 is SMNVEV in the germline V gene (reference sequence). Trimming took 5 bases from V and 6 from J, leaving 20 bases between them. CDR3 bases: TGTGCCAGCAGTATAGGGCCTCCCCCTTGGGGCGAGCAGTACTTC. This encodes CASSIGPPPWGEQYF.

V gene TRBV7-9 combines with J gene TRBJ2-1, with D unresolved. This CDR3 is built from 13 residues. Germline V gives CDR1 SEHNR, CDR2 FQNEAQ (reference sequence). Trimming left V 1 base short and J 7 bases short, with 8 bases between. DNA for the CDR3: TGTGCCAGCAGCTTAGTAGCAGCGAATGAGCAGTTCTTC. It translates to CASSLVAANEQFF.

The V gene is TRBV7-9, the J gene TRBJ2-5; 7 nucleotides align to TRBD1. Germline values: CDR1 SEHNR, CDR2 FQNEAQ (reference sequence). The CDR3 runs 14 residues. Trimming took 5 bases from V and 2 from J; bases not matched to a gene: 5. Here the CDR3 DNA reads TGTGCCAGCAGCCGACAGGGTTGGCAAGAGACCCAGTACTTC. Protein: CASSRQGWQETQYF.

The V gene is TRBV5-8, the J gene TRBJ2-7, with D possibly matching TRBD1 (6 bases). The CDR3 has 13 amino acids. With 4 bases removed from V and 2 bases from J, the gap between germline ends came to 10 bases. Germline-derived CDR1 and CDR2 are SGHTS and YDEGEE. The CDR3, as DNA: TGTGCCAGCAGCCCGCGACAGGCCTACGAGCAGTACTTC. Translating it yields CASSPRQAYEQYF.

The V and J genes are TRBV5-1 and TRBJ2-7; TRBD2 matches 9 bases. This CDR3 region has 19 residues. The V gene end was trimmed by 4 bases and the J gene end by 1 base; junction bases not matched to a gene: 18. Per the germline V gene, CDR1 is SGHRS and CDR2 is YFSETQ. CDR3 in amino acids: CASSLKMTSGPILSYEQYF. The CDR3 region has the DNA TGCGCCAGCAGCCTCAAAATGACTAGCGGACCCATCCTTTCCTACGAGCAGTACTTC. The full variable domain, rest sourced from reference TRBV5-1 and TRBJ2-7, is KAGVTQTPRYLIKTRGQQVTLSCSPISGHRSVSWYQQTPGQGLQFLFEYFSETQRNKGNFPGRFSGRQFSNSRSEMNVSTLELGDSALYLCASSLKMTSGPILSYEQYFGPGTRLTVT.

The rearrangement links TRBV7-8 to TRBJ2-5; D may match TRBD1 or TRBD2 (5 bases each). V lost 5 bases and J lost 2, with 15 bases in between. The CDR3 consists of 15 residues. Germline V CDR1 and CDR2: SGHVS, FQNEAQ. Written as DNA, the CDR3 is TGTGCCAGCAGCCCCCGGCTGGGGGTACAAGAGACCCAGTACTTC. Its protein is CASSPRLGVQETQYF. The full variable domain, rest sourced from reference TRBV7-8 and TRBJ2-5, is GAGVSQSPRYKVAKRGQDVALRCDPISGHVSLFWYQQALGQGPEFLTYFQNEAQLDKSGLPSDRFFAERPEGSVSTLKIQRTQQEDSAVYLCASSPRLGVQETQYFGPGTRLLVL.

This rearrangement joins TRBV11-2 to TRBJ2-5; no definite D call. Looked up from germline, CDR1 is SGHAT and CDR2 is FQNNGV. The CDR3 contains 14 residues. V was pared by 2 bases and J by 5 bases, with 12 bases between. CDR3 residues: CASSLYGNLETQYF. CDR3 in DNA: TGTGCCAGCAGCTTATATGGGAATTTGGAGACCCAGTACTTC.

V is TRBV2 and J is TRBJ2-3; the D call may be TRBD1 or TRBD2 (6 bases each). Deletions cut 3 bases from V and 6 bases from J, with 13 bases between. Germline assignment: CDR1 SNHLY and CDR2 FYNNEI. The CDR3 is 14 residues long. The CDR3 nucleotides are TGTGCCAGCAGTGATAGGGGGGCGCTGGATACGCAGTATTTT. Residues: CASSDRGALDTQYF.

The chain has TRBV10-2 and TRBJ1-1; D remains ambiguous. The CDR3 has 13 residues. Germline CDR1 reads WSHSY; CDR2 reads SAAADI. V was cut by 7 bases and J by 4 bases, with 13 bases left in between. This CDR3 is CASNGRSFTEAFF. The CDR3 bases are TGCGCCAGCAATGGCAGGAGCTTCACTGAAGCTTTCTTT.

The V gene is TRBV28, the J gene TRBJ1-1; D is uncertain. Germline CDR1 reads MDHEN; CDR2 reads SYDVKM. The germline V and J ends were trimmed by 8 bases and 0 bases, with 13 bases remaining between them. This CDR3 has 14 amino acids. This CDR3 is CASAPQTMNTEAFF. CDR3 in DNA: TGTGCCAGCGCCCCGCAGACAATGAACACTGAAGCTTTCTTT.